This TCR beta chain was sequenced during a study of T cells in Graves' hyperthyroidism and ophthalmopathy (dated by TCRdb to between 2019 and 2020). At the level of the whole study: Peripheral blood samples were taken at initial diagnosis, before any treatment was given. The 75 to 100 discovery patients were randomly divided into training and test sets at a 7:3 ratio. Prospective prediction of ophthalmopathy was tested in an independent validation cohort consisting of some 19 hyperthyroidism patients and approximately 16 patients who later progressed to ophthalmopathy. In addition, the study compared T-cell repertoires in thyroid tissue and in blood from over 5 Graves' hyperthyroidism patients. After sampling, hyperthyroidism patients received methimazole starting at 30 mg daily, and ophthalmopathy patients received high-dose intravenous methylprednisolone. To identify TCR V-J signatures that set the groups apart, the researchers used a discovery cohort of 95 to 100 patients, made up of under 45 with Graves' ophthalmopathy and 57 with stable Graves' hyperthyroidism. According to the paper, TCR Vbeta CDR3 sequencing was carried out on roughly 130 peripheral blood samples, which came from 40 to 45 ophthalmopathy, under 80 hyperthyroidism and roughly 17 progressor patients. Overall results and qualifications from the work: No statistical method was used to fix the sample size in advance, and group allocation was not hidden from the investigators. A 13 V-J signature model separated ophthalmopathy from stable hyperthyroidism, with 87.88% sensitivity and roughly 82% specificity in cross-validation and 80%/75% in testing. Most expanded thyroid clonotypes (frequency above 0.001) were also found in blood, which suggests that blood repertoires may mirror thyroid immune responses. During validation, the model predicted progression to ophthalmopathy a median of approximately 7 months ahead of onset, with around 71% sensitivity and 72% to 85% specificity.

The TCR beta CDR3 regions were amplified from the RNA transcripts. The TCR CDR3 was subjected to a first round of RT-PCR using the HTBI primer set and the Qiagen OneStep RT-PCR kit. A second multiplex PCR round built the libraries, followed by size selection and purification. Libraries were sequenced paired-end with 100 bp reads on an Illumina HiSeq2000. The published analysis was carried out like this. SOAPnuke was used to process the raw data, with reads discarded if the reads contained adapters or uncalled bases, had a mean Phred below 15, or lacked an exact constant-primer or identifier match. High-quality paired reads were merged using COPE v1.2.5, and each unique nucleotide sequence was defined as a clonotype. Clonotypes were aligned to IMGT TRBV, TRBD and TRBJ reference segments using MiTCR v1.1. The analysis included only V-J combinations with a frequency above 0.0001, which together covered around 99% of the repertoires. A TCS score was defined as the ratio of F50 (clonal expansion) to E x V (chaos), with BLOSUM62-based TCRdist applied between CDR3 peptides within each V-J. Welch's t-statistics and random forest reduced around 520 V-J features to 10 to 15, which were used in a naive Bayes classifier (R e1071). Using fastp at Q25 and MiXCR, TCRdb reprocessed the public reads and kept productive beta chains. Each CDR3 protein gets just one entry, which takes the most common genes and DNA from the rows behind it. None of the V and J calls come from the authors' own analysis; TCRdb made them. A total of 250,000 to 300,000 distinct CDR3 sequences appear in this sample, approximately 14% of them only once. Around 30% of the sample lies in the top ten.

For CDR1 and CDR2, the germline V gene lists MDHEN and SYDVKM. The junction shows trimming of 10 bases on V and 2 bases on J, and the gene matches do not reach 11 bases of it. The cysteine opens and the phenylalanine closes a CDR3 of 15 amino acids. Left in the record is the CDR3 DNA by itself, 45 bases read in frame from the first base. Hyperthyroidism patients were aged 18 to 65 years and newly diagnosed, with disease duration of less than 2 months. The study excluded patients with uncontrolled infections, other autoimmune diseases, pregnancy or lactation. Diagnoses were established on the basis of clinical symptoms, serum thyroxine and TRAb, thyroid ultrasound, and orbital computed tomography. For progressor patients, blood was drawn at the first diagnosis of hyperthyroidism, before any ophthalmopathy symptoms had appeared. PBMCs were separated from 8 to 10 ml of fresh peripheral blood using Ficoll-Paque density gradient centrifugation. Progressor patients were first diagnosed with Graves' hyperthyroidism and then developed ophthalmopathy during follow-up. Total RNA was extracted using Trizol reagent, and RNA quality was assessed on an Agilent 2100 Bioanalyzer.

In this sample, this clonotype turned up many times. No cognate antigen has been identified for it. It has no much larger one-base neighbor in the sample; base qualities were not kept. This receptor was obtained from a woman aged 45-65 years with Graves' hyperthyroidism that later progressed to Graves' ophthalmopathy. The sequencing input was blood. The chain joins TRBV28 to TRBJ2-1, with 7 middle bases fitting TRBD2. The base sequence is TGTGCCACCGAGGGGAGGGACCTTGCCTACAATGAGCAGTTCTTC. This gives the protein CATEGRDLAYNEQFF.